These 25 T cell receptor beta chains share one sample of origin, sequenced in a study of blood T cell repertoires in COVID-19. Generated by immunoSEQ multiplex PCR, the TCRdb table keeps only in-frame clones and is missing some. The table has hundreds of thousands of clones, about 80% seen once. The specimen sequenced was PBMCs or T cells enriched from blood (not recorded which). The receptors shown here come from a young man with acute COVID-19.

The chain links TRBV19 to TRBJ1-2, with D possibly matching TRBD1 (6 bases). Trimming left V 3 bases short and J 2 bases short, with 13 bases between. Germline V gene sequence: CDR1 LNHDA, CDR2 SQIVND (reference sequence). CDR3 length: 15 residues. The CDR3 bases are TGTGCCAGTAGTATCCGCGTTGGACAGAACTATGGCTACACCTTC. As protein: CASSIRVGQNYGYTF.

The chain recombines TRBV29-1 with TRBJ1-5, with 12 bases identical to TRBD1. This CDR3 comprises 13 residues. Per germline, CDR1 SQVTM and CDR2 ANQGSEA. Trimming took 7 bases from V and 6 from J; bases not matched to a gene: 4. The CDR3 region is CSAGTGGGQPQHF. CDR3 coding DNA: TGCAGCGCCGGGACAGGGGGCGGTCAGCCCCAGCATTTT.

This chain connects TRBV19 to TRBJ1-3, with a weak D call TRBD1 (6 bases). Per germline, CDR1 LNHDA and CDR2 SQIVND (reference sequence). V was cut by 0 bases and J by 0 bases, with 21 bases left in between. The CDR3 consists of 20 residues. CDR3 sequence reads: CASSIDIKGQGVYSGNTIYF. The CDR3 region has the DNA TGTGCCAGTAGTATAGATATTAAGGGACAAGGGGTTTACTCTGGAAACACCATATATTTT.

The count of this clone is one. The rearrangement joins TRBV6-5 to TRBJ2-7, with D perhaps TRBD1 (5 bases). Between the trimmed V and J ends, which lost 6 bases and 3 bases, there was a span of 18 bases. Germline V gene sequence: CDR1 MNHEY, CDR2 SVGAGI. This CDR3 has 15 residues. The CDR3, as DNA: TGTGCCAGCAGAGGGGCGAAAGGGGCAGACTACGAGCAGTACGTC. Its translation: CASRGAKGADYEQYV.

The table lists this clone with a few counts. The chain has TRBV7-2 and TRBJ2-3, with 8 positions matching TRBD2. The trim removed 6 bases at V and 5 bases at J, leaving 7 bases unmatched. CDR1 is SGHTA, CDR2 FQGNSA, per germline. The CDR3 runs 14 residues. This CDR3 reads CASSTSGGEDTQYF. CDR3 in DNA: TGTGCCAGCAGTACTAGCGGAGGGGAAGATACGCAGTATTTT.

The rearrangement joins TRBV5-8 to TRBJ2-2, with 9 bases matching TRBD1. The CDR3 is made up of 16 amino acids. Germline CDR1 reads SGHTS; CDR2 reads YDEGEE. V dropped 4 bases and J dropped 5; count of bases not matched to a gene: 9. CDR3 amino acids: CASSRYKGQGTGELFF. CDR3 bases: TGTGCCAGCAGCCGGTACAAGGGACAGGGTACCGGGGAGCTGTTTTTT.

V gene TRBV19 combines with J gene TRBJ1-3, with no clear D. Germline-derived CDR1 and CDR2 are LNHDA and SQIVND (reference sequence). V shed 6 bases and J shed 0 bases, with 9 bases lying between them. This CDR3 contains 14 residues. CDR3 coding DNA: TGTGCCAGTAGGGGAGACTACTCTGGAAACACCATATATTTT. Translated: CASRGDYSGNTIYF.

This clone was found a few times. The V call is TRBV27, the J call TRBJ1-3, with D possibly being TRBD1 (5 bases). The CDR3 is 13 amino acids. The V gene's germline CDR1 is MNHEY and CDR2 SMNVEV (reference sequence). Deletions cut 3 bases from V and 6 bases from J, with 9 bases between. CDR3 bases: TGTGCCAGCAGTTTTAAGGGGCCAAACACCATATATTTT. Encoded protein: CASSFKGPNTIYF.

There are a few counts of this clone. V and J are TRBV28 and TRBJ1-4; D remains ambiguous. Looked up from germline, CDR1 is MDHEN and CDR2 is SYDVKM. The ends were cut back, 4 bases at V and 6 bases at J, with 9 bases in the middle. The CDR3 is 13 amino acids. CDR3 protein: CASSSLGDEKLFF. The CDR3 DNA is TGTGCCAGCAGTTCCCTCGGGGATGAAAAACTGTTTTTT.

In this sample, this clone turned up a few times. This rearrangement joins TRBV5-1 to TRBJ1-5, with a possible D match to TRBD1 (6 bases). The CDR3 consists of 15 residues. Germline V gives CDR1 SGHRS, CDR2 YFSETQ. The germline V and J ends were trimmed by 4 bases and 1 base, with 12 bases remaining between them. Here the CDR3 reads CASSPGERSNQPQHF. CDR3 DNA sequence: TGCGCCAGCAGCCCAGGGGAGAGGAGCAATCAGCCCCAGCATTTT.

V is TRBV6-1 and J is TRBJ1-5; 10 bases agree with TRBD1. CDR1 and CDR2 from the germline V gene are MNHNS and SASEGT. The CDR3 contains 20 residues. V lost 4 bases to trimming and J lost 2 bases; unmatched junction nucleotides: 17. CDR3 in DNA: TGTGCCAGCAGTGGTACGACTGGGACAGGGGTGTTAATTGGCAATCAGCCCCAGCATTTT. Translated: CASSGTTGTGVLIGNQPQHF.

This clone was counted only a few times. This sequence joins TRBV12-3 or TRBV12-4 and TRBJ1-1; 7 positions agree with TRBD1. This CDR3 contains 12 residues. With V trimmed by 5 bases and J by 10 bases, 7 bases remained unmatched. CDR3 sequence: CASSNRGPAAFF. In DNA form, the CDR3 reads TGTGCCAGCAGTAACAGGGGACCGGCAGCTTTCTTT.

The chain has TRBV25-1 and TRBJ1-6; unclear D gene. This CDR3 is 14 amino acids long. V lost 3 bases and J lost 5, with 8 bases in between. The germline V gene has CDR1 MGHDK and CDR2 SYGVNS. The CDR3 sequence: CASSDEIDNSPLHF. CDR3 coding DNA: TGTGCCAGCAGTGATGAGATAGATAATTCACCCCTCCACTTT.

The J gene is TRBJ2-3, the V gene TRBV5-4, with 8 bases identical to TRBD2. Germline V CDR1 and CDR2: SGHNT, YYREEE (reference sequence). With V trimmed by 1 base and J by 0 bases, 4 bases remained unmatched. The CDR3 runs 16 residues. The CDR3 spells CASSLPTSGSTDTQYF. CDR3 coding DNA: TGTGCCAGCAGCTTGCCAACTAGCGGTAGCACAGATACGCAGTATTTT. The whole variable domain, remainder taken from reference TRBV5-4 and TRBJ2-3, is ETGVTQSPTHLIKTRGQQVTLRCSSQSGHNTVSWYQQALGQGPQFIFQYYREEENGRGNFPPRFSGLQFPNYSSELNVNALELDDSALYLCASSLPTSGSTDTQYFGPGTRLTVL.

This chain connects TRBV11-2 to TRBJ1-4; D not resolved. Trimming removed 0 bases at V and 5 bases at J, with 4 bases between. CDR1 SGHAT and CDR2 FQNNGV come from the germline V gene. The CDR3 consists of 13 residues. CDR3 bases: TGTGCCAGCAGCTTAGATAGAAATGAAAAACTGTTTTTT. Translated: CASSLDRNEKLFF.

This clone has a single count. The chain carries TRBV10-1 and TRBJ2-7, with a tentative D call TRBD2 (5 bases). Germline assignment: CDR1 WNHNN and CDR2 SYGVQD (reference sequence). This CDR3 comprises 15 residues. V was trimmed by 8 bases and J by 4 bases, leaving 21 bases between them. CDR3 protein: CASGPDPGSGYEQYV. The CDR3, as DNA: TGCGCCAGCGGCCCGGATCCTGGCAGCGGTTACGAGCAGTACGTC.

This clone was seen only a few times. The chain couples TRBV10-3 to TRBJ2-3; perhaps TRBD2 as D (5 bases). The CDR3 has 17 residues. The V and J ends lost 7 bases and 7 bases respectively, with 27 bases between them. Germline CDR1 reads ENHRY; CDR2 reads SYGVKD. The CDR3 region is CAIKPSFGGEETNTQYF. The CDR3 nucleotides read TGTGCCATCAAACCTTCTTTTGGAGGTGAAGAAACCAATACGCAGTATTTT.

This chain uses TRBV19 with TRBJ2-5, with 7 bases that match TRBD1. With V trimmed by 5 bases and J by 4 bases, 10 bases remained unmatched. Germline V gene lookup returns CDR1 LNHDA and CDR2 SQIVND (reference sequence). The CDR3 contains 15 residues. The CDR3 sequence: CASSGIGGAAETQYF. CDR3 sequence (DNA): TGTGCCAGTAGTGGCATAGGGGGCGCGGCAGAGACCCAGTACTTC.

The V call is TRBV5-1, the J call TRBJ1-5; no clear D gene. The CDR3 totals 15 residues. V was cut by 4 bases and J by 11 bases, with 22 bases left in between. Per the germline V gene, CDR1 is SGHRS and CDR2 is YFSETQ. The CDR3 region is CASSVDGGTLMTQHF. In DNA, the CDR3 is TGCGCCAGCAGCGTGGACGGCGGAACTTTGATGACCCAGCATTTT.

This clone appeared a few times. The J gene is TRBJ2-1, the V gene TRBV15, with 7 bases lining up with TRBD2. Germline CDR1 is LNHNV and CDR2 is YYDKDF (reference sequence). The trim removed 5 bases at V and 0 bases at J, leaving 16 bases unmatched. The CDR3 is 19 amino acids. In nucleotides, the CDR3 is TGTGCCACCAGCCCCGCAGCGGGGTCAGGGTCGAGCTCCTACAATGAGCAGTTCTTC. This sequence encodes CATSPAAGSGSSSYNEQFF. Full variable domain (missing parts from reference TRBV15 and TRBJ2-1): DAMVIQNPRYQVTQFGKPVTLSCSQTLNHNVMYWYQQKSSQAPKLLFHYYDKDFNNEADTPDNFQSRRPNTSFCFLDIRSPGLGDTAMYLCATSPAAGSGSSSYNEQFFGPGTRLTVL.

This clone was detected only once. The CDR3 DNA reads TGTGCCGCGGGACAGGGGGCCTACAATGAGCAGTTCTTC. This translates into CAAGQGAYNEQFF. The rearrangement joins TRBV24-1 to TRBJ2-1; TRBD1 matches at 11 bases. Germline CDR1 and CDR2: KGHDR and SFDVKD. Unmatched junction bases numbered 2, after V lost 12 bases and J lost 2 bases. The CDR3 contains 13 residues.

J is TRBJ2-2 and V is TRBV3-1 (or the pseudogene TRBV3-2); 9 bases line up with TRBD2. J was trimmed by 4 bases and V by 2 bases; bases with no gene match: 5. Per the germline V gene, CDR1 is LGHDT and CDR2 is YNNKEL (reference sequence). The CDR3 consists of 16 residues. Here the CDR3 reads CASSQSPAGGTGELFF. In nucleotides, the CDR3 is TGTGCCAGCAGCCAAAGTCCAGCGGGGGGCACCGGGGAGCTGTTTTTT.

This clone was recorded only once. The chain carries TRBV15 and TRBJ2-7; D call uncertain. Germline V gene data show CDR1 as LNHNV and CDR2 as YYDKDF (reference sequence). The ends were cut back, 0 bases at V and 6 bases at J, with 12 bases in the middle. The CDR3 covers 14 residues. The CDR3 reads CATSRDPPPSEQYV. The CDR3 DNA reads TGTGCCACCAGCAGAGACCCCCCGCCCAGCGAGCAGTACGTC.

This rearrangement joins TRBV7-9 to TRBJ1-2; no clear D. CDR3 length: 11 residues. The germline V and J ends were trimmed by 2 bases and 12 bases, with 10 bases remaining between them. Germline values: CDR1 SEHNR, CDR2 FQNEAQ (reference sequence). The CDR3 DNA reads as TGTGCCAGCAGCTTACGAGAGGTGCACACCTTC. Translation: CASSLREVHTF.

This clone was seen a single time. J is TRBJ1-3 and V is TRBV28; TRBD1 is a possible D gene (6 bases). The germline V and J ends were trimmed by 6 bases and 1 base, with 10 bases remaining between them. From germline, CDR1 is MDHEN and CDR2 SYDVKM. The CDR3 extends over 14 amino acids. CDR3 coding DNA: TGTGCCAGCAGCAGGACAGCTTCTGGAAACACCATATATTTT. It yields the protein CASSRTASGNTIYF.